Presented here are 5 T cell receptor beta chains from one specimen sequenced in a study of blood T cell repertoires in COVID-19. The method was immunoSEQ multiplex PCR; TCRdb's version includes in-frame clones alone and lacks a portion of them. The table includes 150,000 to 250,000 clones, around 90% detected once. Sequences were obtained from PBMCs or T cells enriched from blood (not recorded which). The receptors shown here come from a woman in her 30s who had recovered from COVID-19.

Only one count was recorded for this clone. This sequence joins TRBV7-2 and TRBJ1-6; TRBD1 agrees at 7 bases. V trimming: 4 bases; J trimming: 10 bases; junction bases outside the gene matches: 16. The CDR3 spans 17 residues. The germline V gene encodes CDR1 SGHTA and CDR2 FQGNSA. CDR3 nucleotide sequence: TGTGCCAGCAGCTCCCCAAGGGGGCGCGGGACTGGATCACCCCTCCACTTT. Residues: CASSSPRGRGTGSPLHF.

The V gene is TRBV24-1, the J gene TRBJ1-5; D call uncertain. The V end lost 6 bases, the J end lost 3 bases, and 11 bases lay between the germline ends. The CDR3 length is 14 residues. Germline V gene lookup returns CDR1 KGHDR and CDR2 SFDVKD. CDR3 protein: CATSWSGDNQPQHF. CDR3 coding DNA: TGTGCCACCAGTTGGTCAGGCGACAATCAGCCCCAGCATTTT.

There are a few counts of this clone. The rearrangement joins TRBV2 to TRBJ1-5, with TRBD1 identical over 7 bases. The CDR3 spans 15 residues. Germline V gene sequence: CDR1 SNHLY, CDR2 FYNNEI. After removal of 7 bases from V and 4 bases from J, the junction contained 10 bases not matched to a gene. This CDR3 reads CASTLDRVRNQPQHF. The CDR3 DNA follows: TGTGCCAGCACCTTAGACAGGGTGAGGAATCAGCCCCAGCATTTT.

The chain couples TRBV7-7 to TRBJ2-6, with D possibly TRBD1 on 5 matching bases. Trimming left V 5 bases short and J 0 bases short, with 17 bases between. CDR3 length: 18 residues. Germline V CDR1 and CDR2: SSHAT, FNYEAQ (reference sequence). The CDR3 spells CASSPRGAAYSGANVLTF. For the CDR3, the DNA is TGTGCCAGCAGCCCTCGTGGGGCAGCGTACTCTGGGGCCAACGTCCTGACTTTC.

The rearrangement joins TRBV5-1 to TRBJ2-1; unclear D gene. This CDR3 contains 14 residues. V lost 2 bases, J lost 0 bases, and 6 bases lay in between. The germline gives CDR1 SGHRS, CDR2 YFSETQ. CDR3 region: CASSFASSYNEQFF. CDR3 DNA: TGCGCCAGCAGCTTTGCTAGCTCCTACAATGAGCAGTTCTTC.